The clone carrying this T cell receptor (beta chain) showed up just a few times. Germline V CDR1 and CDR2: ENHRY, SYGVKD. The CDR3 covers 17 residues. V was trimmed by 8 bases and J by 4 bases, leaving 23 bases between them. TCRdb analysed the RT-PCR reads with MiXCR anew, one entry per CDR3 protein. In the table there are about 400,000 distinct CDR3 sequences, under 20% of which are singletons. This sample stems from a study of patients and donors after allogeneic stem cell transplantation. The sequenced sample was blood, either unsorted or a sorted T cell fraction (not recorded which). The chain joins TRBV10-3 to TRBJ2-2, with a tentative D call TRBD1 (5 bases). The sequence was collected from a human donor who was either an allogeneic HSCT recipient or a stem cell or donor lymphocyte infusion donor (not recorded which). It is not recorded whose cells these are; they may come from a transplant donor. This CDR3 is CAIAPPRAAGSTGELFF. In DNA, the CDR3 is TGTGCCATCGCCCCTCCCAGGGCGGCCGGATCCACCGGGGAGCTGTTTTTT.